This T cell receptor (beta chain) stems from a study of blood T cell repertoires in COVID-19. Sequenced by immunoSEQ multiplex PCR; TCRdb stores in-frame clones only, minus some. This table holds approximately 170,000 clones, approximately 85% found once. This CDR3 region has 13 residues. The germline CDR1 and CDR2 sequences are SNHLY and FYNNEI. The V end lost 4 bases, the J end lost 6 bases, and 13 bases lay between the germline ends. The sample consisted of peripheral blood. This rearrangement joins TRBV2 to TRBJ2-7; possibly TRBD2 for D (6 bases). The origin of this receptor is a woman of 80 years or more with COVID-19, enrolled during active disease. In nucleotides, the CDR3 is TGTGCCAGCAGTGGGGGGGAAGGGGTCGAGCAGTACTTC. Amino acids: CASSGGEGVEQYF.